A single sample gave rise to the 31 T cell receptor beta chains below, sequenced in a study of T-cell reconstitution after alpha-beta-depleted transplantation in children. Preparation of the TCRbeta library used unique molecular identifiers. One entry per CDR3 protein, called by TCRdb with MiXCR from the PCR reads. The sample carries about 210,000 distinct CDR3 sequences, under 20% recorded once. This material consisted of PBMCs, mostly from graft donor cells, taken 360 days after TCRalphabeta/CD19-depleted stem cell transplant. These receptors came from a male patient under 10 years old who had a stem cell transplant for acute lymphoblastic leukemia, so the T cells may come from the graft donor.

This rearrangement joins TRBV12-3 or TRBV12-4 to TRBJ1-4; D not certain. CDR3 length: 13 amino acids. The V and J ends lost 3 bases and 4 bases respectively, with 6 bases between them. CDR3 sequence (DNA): TGTGCCAGCAGTTTCTGGGGTAATGAAAAACTGTTTTTT. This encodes CASSFWGNEKLFF.

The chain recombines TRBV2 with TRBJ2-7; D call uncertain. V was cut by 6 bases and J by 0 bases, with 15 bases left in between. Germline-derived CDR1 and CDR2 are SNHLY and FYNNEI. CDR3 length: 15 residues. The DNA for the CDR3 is TGTGCCAGCAGCCCTCGTCGGTTCCGCTCCTACGAGCAGTACTTC. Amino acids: CASSPRRFRSYEQYF.

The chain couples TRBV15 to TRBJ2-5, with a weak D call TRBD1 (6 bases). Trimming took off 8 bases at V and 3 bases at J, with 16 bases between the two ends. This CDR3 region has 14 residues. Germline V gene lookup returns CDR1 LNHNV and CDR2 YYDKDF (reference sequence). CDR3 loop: CATQYGTKEETQYF. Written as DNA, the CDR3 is TGTGCCACCCAATATGGGACAAAAGAAGAGACCCAGTACTTC.

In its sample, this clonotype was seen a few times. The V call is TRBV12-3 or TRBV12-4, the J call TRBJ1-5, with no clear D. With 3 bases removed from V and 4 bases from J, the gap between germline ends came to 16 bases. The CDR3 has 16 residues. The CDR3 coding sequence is TGTGCCAGCAGTTTTTATGCCAGTACCCTTAATCAGCCCCAGCATTTT. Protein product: CASSFYASTLNQPQHF.

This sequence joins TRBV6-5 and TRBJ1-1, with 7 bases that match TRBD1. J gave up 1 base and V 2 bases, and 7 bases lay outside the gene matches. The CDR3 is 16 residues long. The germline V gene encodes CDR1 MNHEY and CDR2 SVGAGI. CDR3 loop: CASSYLDRRPNTEAFF. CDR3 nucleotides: TGTGCCAGCAGTTACCTGGACAGGCGACCGAACACTGAAGCTTTCTTT.

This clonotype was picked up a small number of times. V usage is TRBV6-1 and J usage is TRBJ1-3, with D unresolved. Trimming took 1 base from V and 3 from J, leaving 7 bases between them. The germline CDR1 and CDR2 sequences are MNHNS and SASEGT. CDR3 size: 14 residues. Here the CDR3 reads CASSEEDRGNTIYF. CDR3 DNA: TGTGCCAGCAGTGAAGAGGACCGTGGAAACACCATATATTTT.

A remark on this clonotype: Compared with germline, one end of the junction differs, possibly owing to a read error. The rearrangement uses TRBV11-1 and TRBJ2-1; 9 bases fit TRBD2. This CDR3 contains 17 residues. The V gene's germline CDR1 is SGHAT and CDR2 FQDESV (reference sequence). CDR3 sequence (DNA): TGTGCCAGCAGCTTAGAGTTAGCGGGGGCCTCCTACAATGAGCATTTCTTC. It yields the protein CASSLELAGASYNEHFF.

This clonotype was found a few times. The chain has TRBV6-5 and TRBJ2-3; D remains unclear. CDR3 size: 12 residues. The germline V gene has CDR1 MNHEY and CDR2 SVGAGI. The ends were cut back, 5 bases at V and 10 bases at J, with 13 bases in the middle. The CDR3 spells CASSGTMGAQYF. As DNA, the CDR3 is TGTGCCAGCAGTGGAACGATGGGCGCGCAGTATTTT.

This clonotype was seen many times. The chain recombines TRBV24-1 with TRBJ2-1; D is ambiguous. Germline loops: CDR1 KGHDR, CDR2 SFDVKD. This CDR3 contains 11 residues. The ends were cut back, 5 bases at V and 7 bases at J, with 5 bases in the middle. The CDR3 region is CATSVGNEQFF. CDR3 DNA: TGTGCCACCAGTGTAGGGAATGAGCAGTTCTTC.

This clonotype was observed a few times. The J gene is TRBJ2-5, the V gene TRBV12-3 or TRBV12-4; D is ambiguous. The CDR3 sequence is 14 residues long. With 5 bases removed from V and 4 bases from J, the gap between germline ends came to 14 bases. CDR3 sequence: CASSTPWVRETQYF. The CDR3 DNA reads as TGTGCCAGCAGTACCCCATGGGTCCGAGAGACCCAGTACTTC.

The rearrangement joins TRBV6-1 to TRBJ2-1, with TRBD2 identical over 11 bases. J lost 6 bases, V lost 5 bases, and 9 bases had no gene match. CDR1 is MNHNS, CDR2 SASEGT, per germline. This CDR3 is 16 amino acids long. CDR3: CASSQWLAGGANEQFF. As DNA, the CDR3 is TGTGCCAGCAGTCAATGGCTAGCGGGGGGAGCCAATGAGCAGTTCTTC.

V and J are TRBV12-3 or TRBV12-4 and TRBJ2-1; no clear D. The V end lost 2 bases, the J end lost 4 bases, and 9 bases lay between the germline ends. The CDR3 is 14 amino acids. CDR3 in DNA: TGTGCCAGCAGTTTACCGGGTGGGTACAATGAGCAGTTCTTC. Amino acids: CASSLPGGYNEQFF.

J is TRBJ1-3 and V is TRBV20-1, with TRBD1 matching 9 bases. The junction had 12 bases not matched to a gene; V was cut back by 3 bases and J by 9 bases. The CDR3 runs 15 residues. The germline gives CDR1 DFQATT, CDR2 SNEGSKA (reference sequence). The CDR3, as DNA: TGCAGTGCTAGCCCTTTACCGGGACAGGGACCCACCATATATTTT. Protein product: CSASPLPGQGPTIYF.

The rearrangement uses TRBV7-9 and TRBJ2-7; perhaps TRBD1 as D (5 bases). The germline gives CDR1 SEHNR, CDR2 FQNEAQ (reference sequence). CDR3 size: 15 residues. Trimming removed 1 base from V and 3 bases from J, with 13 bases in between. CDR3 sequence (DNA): TGTGCCAGCAGCTTAGACAGGTCAATAGGCTACGAGCAGTACTTC. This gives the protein CASSLDRSIGYEQYF.

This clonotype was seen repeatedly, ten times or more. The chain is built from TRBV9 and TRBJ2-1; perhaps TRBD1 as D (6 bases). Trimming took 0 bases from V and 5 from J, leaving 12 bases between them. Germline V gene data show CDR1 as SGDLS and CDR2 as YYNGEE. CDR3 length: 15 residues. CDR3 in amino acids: CASSVVDSQNNEQFF. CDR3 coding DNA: TGTGCCAGCAGCGTAGTGGACAGCCAGAACAATGAGCAGTTCTTC.

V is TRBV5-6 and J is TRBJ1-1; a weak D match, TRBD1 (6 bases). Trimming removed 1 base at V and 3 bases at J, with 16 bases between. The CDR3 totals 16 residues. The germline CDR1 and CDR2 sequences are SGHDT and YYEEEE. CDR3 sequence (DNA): TGTGCCAGCAGCTTGTGGGGGGGGGCCGCCCACACTGAAGCTTTCTTT. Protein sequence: CASSLWGGAAHTEAFF.

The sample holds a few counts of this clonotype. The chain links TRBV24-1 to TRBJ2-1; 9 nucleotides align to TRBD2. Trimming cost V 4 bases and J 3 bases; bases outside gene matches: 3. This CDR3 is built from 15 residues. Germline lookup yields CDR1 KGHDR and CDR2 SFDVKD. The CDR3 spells CATSDRGGDYNEQFF. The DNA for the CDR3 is TGTGCCACCAGTGACCGCGGGGGGGACTACAATGAGCAGTTCTTC.

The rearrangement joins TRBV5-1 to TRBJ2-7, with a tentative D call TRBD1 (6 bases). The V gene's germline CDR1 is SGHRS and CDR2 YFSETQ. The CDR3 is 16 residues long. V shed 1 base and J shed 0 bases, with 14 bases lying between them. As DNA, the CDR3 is TGCGCCAGCAGCTTGTGGTTAGGGACAAGCTCCTACGAGCAGTACTTC. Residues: CASSLWLGTSSYEQYF.

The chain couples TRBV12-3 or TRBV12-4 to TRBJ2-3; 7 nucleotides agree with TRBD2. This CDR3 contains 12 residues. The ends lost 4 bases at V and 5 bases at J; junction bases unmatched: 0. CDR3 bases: TGTGCCAGCAGTTCGGGAGGAGATACGCAGTATTTT. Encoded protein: CASSSGGDTQYF.

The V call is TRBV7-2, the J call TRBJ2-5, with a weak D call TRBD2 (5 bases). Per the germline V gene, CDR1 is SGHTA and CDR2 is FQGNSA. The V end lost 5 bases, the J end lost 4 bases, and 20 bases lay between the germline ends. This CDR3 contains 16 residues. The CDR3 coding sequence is TGTGCCAGCAGCATGGGCGGGTCTTGGCTATTAGAGACCCAGTACTTC. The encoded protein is CASSMGGSWLLETQYF.

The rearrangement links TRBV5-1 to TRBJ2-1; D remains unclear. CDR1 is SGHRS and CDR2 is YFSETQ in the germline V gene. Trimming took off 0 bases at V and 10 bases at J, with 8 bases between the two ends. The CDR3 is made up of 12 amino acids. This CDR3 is CASSLELHEQFF. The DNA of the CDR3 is TGCGCCAGCAGCTTGGAATTACACGAGCAGTTCTTC. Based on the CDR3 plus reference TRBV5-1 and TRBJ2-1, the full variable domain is KAGVTQTPRYLIKTRGQQVTLSCSPISGHRSVSWYQQTPGQGLQFLFEYFSETQRNKGNFPGRFSGRQFSNSRSEMNVSTLELGDSALYLCASSLELHEQFFGPGTRLTVL.

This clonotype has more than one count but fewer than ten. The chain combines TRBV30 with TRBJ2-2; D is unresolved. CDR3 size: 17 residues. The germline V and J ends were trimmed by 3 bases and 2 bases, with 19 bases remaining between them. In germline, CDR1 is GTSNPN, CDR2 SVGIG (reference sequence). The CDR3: CAWRPVLGRLNTGELFF. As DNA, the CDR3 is TGTGCCTGGAGGCCGGTCCTGGGCAGGCTTAACACCGGGGAGCTGTTTTTT. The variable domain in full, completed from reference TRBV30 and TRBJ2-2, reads SQTIHQWPATLVQPVGSPLSLECTVEGTSNPNLYWYRQAAGRGLQLLFYSVGIGQISSEVPQNLSASRPQDRQFILSSKKLLLSDSGFYLCAWRPVLGRLNTGELFFGEGSRLTVL.

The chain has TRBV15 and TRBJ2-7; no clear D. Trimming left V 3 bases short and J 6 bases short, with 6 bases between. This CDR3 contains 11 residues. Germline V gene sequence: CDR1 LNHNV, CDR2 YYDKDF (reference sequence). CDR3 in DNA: TGTGCCACCAGCAGGAGTGGCGAGCAGTACTTC. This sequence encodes CATSRSGEQYF.

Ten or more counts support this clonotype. Here the CDR3 reads CSVRPGPDYEQYF. The CDR3 DNA reads TGCAGCGTCCGACCGGGGCCGGACTACGAGCAGTACTTC. The chain combines TRBV29-1 with TRBJ2-7; D might be TRBD1 or TRBD2, each matching 5 bases. The ends were cut back, 6 bases at V and 3 bases at J, with 15 bases in the middle. This CDR3 is 13 amino acids long. In germline, CDR1 is SQVTM, CDR2 ANQGSEA.

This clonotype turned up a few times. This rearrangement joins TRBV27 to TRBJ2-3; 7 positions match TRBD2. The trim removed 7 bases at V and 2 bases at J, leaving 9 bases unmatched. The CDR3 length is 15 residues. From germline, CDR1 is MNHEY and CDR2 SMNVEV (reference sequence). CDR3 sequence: CASTRRGSYTDTQYF. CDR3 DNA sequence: TGTGCCAGCACCAGGCGGGGGTCTTACACAGATACGCAGTATTTT.

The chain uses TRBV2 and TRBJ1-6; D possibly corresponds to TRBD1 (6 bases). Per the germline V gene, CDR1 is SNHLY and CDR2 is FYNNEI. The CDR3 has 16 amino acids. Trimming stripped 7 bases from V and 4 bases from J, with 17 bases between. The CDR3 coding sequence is TGTGCCAGCACGACAGGAATATCCCTATATAATTCACCCCTCCACTTT. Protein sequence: CASTTGISLYNSPLHF.

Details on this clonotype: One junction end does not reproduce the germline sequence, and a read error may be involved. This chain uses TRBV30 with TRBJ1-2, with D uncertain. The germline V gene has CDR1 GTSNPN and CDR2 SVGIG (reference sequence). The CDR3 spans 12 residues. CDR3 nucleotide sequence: TGTGCCTGGAGTGTACGGAATAGGGCCGCAGACTTC. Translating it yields CAWSVRNRAADF.

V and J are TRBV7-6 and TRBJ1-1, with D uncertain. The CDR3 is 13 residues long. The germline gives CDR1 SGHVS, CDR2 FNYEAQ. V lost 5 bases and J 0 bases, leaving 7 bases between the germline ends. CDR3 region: CASSRQMNTEAFF. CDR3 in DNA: TGTGCCAGCAGCCGGCAAATGAACACTGAAGCTTTCTTT.

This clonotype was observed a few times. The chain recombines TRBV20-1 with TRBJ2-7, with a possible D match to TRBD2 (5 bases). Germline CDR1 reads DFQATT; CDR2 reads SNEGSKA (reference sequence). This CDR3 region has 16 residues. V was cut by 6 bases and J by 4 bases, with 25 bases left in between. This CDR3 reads CSAASRGLRYPYEQYF. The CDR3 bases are TGCAGTGCCGCGAGCCGAGGACTTCGGTACCCATACGAGCAGTACTTC.

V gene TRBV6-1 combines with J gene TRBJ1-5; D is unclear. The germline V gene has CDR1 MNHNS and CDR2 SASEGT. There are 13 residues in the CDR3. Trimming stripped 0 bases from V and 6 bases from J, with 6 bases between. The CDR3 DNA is TGTGCCAGCAGTGAAGCGCGGGGTCAGCCCCAGCATTTT. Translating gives CASSEARGQPQHF.

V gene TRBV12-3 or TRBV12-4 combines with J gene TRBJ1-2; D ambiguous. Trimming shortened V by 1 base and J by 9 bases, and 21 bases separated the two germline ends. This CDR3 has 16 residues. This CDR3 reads CASSLGRLANGYSYTF. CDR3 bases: TGTGCCAGCAGTTTAGGCCGGCTCGCAAATGGGTATAGCTACACCTTC.